A selection of T cell receptor beta chains follows, all from one sample in a study of blood T cell repertoires in COVID-19. The table came from immunoSEQ multiplex PCR; TCRdb's copy has only in-frame clones and leaves some out. The sample has approximately 50,000 clones, roughly nine tenths seen once. What was sequenced was peripheral blood. These receptors were taken from a human donor in a cohort sampled during active COVID-19. The conserved cysteine and the conserved F or W are not part of the CDR3 here.

>TRBJ2-7|TRBV27
ASSPRRGTGFYEQY
>TRBJ1-1|TRBV2
ASSEGRVGTEAF
>TRBJ1-4|TRBV6-5
ASSYSGDNEKLF
>TRBJ2-6|TRBV6-4
ASSDSNSGANVLT
>TRBJ2-7|TRBV6-6
ASSYSIRDRDYEQY
>TRBJ2-1|TRBV29-1
SVAELAGGRENEQF
>TRBJ2-5|TRBV3-1/TRBV3-2
ASSHGTGGQETQY
>TRBJ2-1|TRBV18
ASSPGTGSNEQF
>TRBJ1-1|TRBV3-1/TRBV3-2
ASRRVGTAEAF
>TRBJ2-7|TRBV5-1
ASSSIRTSGSYEQY
>TRBJ2-7|TRBV29-1
SVGDRPYEQY
>TRBJ2-7|TRBV18
ASSPSGLVYYEQY
>TRBJ2-7|TRBV20-1
SASGGGPADEQY
>TRBJ2-5|TRBV7-9
ASSRGAEETQY
>TRBJ2-7|TRBV25-1
ASRTAYEQY
>TRBJ1-5|TRBV19
ASSIDRGSNQPQH
>TRBJ2-5|TRBV7-9
ASRPPGTGVQETQY
>TRBJ1-6|TRBV3-1/TRBV3-2
ASSQGTDNSPLH
>TRBJ1-2|TRBV4-1
ASSQQGDGPRGGGYT
>TRBJ1-1|TRBV18
ASSPRGGLNTEAF
>TRBJ1-2|TRBV5-1
ASSVEGHMDYGYT
>TRBJ1-1|TRBV9
ASSRFTDRGRMNTEAF
>TRBJ2-5|TRBV6-5
ASSPSGYRETQY
>TRBJ2-5|TRBV30
AWSTGTVAETQY
>TRBJ1-5|TRBV2
ASSQDGIGQPQH
>TRBJ2-7|TRBV4-1
ASSQVWTGTYEQY
>TRBJ2-5|TRBV18
ASSPDRADQY
>TRBJ1-4|TRBV10-3
AISESGGKNEKLF
>TRBJ2-5|TRBV24-1
ATSDLASDQETQY
>TRBJ2-1|TRBV19
ASSPTLGEGLYNEQF
>TRBJ1-1|TRBV29-1
SVGQGSTEAF
>TRBJ2-7|TRBV1
TSSHELPLSYEQY
>TRBJ1-5|TRBV29-1
SVVEQDSNQPQH
>TRBJ1-3|TRBV28
ASLTYNNEVRDTIY
>TRBJ1-2|TRBV7-9
ASSPDRTGRYGYT
>TRBJ1-1|TRBV24-1
ATSDSGFGAF
>TRBJ2-5|TRBV9
ASSVLGQGETQY
>TRBJ1-2|TRBV4-1
ASSQDGQGANYGYT
>TRBJ1-2|TRBV11-2
ASSRGYGYT
>TRBJ2-1|TRBV18
ASSYGLASYNEQF
>TRBJ1-2|TRBV12-3/TRBV12-4
ASSFQGDYGYT
>TRBJ2-5|TRBV3-1/TRBV3-2
ASRPYGMPYQETQY
>TRBJ1-2|TRBV10-2
ASSPGGGSGYT
>TRBJ1-2|TRBV4-1
ASSQVPGQGLYGYT
>TRBJ2-5|TRBV5-1
ASSLGSLARTETQY
>TRBJ1-4|TRBV5-6
ASSKVGDRGEKLF
>TRBJ1-1|TRBV9
ASSPNGRTEAF
>TRBJ1-2|TRBV28
AVEGQHYGYT
>TRBJ2-6|TRBV5-4
ASSRGASSSGANVLT
>TRBJ1-2|TRBV11-2
ASSLFGTANGYT